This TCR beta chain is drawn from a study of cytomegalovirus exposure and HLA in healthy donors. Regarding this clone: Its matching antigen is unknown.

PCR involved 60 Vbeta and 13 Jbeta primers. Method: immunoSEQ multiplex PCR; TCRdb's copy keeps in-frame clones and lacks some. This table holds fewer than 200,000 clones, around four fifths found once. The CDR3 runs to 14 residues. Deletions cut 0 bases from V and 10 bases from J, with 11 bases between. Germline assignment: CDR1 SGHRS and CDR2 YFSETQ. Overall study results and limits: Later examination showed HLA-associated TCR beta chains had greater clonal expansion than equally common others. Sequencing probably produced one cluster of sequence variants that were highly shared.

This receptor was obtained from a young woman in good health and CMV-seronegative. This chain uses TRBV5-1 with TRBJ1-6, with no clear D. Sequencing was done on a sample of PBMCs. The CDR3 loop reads CASSLAGGSSPLHF. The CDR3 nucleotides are TGCGCCAGCAGCTTGGCCGGAGGGAGCTCACCCCTCCACTTT.